This TCR beta chain appears in the sequencing data of a study of patients and donors after allogeneic stem cell transplantation. One entry per CDR3 protein, called by TCRdb with MiXCR from the RT-PCR reads. This sample yields roughly 140,000 distinct CDR3 sequences, of which approximately 40% are seen a single time; around 50% belongs to the top ten. Germline loops: CDR1 KGHDR, CDR2 SFDVKD. The CDR3 runs to 17 residues. V was pared by 3 bases and J by 0 bases, with 1 base of the junction left unmatched. Specimen: blood, either unsorted or a sorted T cell fraction (not recorded which). The receptor was isolated from a human donor who was either an allogeneic HSCT recipient or a stem cell or donor lymphocyte infusion donor (not recorded which). It is not recorded whose cells these are; they may come from a transplant donor. J is TRBJ2-1 and V is TRBV24-1; 13 bases are shared with TRBD2. The CDR3 DNA is TGTGCCACCAGTGATGGACTAGCGGGGGACTCCTACAATGAGCAGTTCTTC. It translates to CATSDGLAGDSYNEQFF.